The clone carrying this TCR beta chain was seen a few times. This entry belongs to a study of T cell changes during pregnancy in multiple sclerosis. The CDR3 extends over 12 amino acids. V lost 7 bases to trimming and J lost 11 bases; unmatched junction nucleotides: 8. Per germline, CDR1 MDHEN and CDR2 SYDVKM. TCRdb's table, derived via immunoSEQ multiplex PCR, lists solely in-frame clones and lacks some. The sample holds fewer than 80,000 clones, about 89% seen once. The TCR originated in a female donor in good health, enrolled as a control in a pregnancy study. The starting material was peripheral blood, obtained in the first trimester of pregnancy. The chain carries TRBV28 and TRBJ1-1; 9 bases map to TRBD1. CDR3 coding DNA: TGTGCCAGCACCGCCTGGACAGGGGTGGCTTTCTTT. This codes for CASTAWTGVAFF.